These 25 T cell receptor beta chains came from one sample sequenced in a study of CD8+CD57+ T cells in acquired aplastic anemia. Using genomic DNA as the template, TCR beta VDJ and CDR3 profiling was carried out. MiXCR was run by TCRdb on the reads, yielding one entry per CDR3 protein. The table has some 170,000 distinct CDR3 sequences, less than 60% seen once. Individuals selected for sequencing had exhibited CD8+CD57+ cell expansion on flow cytometry. Input material: sorted CD4+, CD8+, or CD8+CD57+ T cells (not recorded which) from PBMCs. The receptor source for this set is a human donor with aplastic anemia.

The J gene is TRBJ1-5, the V gene TRBV24-1, with 8 bases matching TRBD1. The CDR3 is 15 residues long. V was pared by 9 bases and J by 1 base, with 7 bases of the junction left unmatched. Looked up from germline, CDR1 is KGHDR and CDR2 is SFDVKD. The CDR3 protein is CATGSGTGSNQPQHF. The CDR3 DNA reads as TGTGCCACCGGCTCCGGGACAGGCAGCAATCAGCCCCAGCATTTT.

This clonotype is a singleton in its sample. This chain connects TRBV29-1 to TRBJ2-7; D not resolved. Trimming cost V 4 bases and J 3 bases, with 10 bases left between them. This CDR3 is built from 12 residues. Germline CDR1 reads SQVTM; CDR2 reads ANQGSEA. The CDR3 loop is CSVGETLYEQYF. CDR3 bases: TGCAGCGTTGGCGAGACCCTCTACGAGCAGTACTTC.

This clonotype was counted many times. The V call is TRBV6-1, the J call TRBJ1-4, with a weak D call TRBD1 (5 bases). Trimming stripped 2 bases from V and 7 bases from J, with 11 bases between. The CDR3 sequence is 14 residues long. CDR1 and CDR2 (germline): MNHNS, SASEGT. CDR3 sequence reads: CASSERWRGEKLFF. The CDR3 coding sequence is TGTGCCAGCAGTGAACGCTGGAGGGGTGAAAAACTGTTTTTT.

This clonotype was detected many times. This rearrangement joins TRBV13 to TRBJ2-7, with D unresolved. The germline gives CDR1 PRHDT, CDR2 FYEKMQ (reference sequence). V shed 2 bases and J shed 7 bases, with 6 bases lying between them. This CDR3 is built from 11 residues. Here the CDR3 reads CASSLRVEQYF. CDR3 coding DNA: TGTGCCAGCAGCTTAAGGGTAGAGCAGTACTTC.

As to this clonotype: A much larger clone differs by one base, so this may be a read error. The gene calls are TRBV12-3 or TRBV12-4 and TRBJ2-3; TRBD1 matches at 7 bases. This CDR3 comprises 14 residues. The CDR3 sequence is CASRGDRITGTQYF. Here the CDR3 DNA reads TGTGCCAGCAGGGGGGACAGAATAACAGGTACGCAGTATTTT.

At least ten counts were recorded for this clonotype. The chain links TRBV6-1 to TRBJ1-6; 9 positions agree with TRBD1. The CDR3 is made up of 14 amino acids. The V gene's germline CDR1 is MNHNS and CDR2 SASEGT. V lost 2 bases and J lost 12; bases outside the gene matches: 5. The CDR3 DNA reads TGTGCCAGCAGTGAATCCGGGACAGGGTTACCCCTCCACTTT. It yields the protein CASSESGTGLPLHF.

The rearrangement links TRBV5-5 to TRBJ2-1, with D possibly TRBD2 on 6 matching bases. CDR3 length equals 15 residues. Germline CDR1 and CDR2: SGHKS and YYEKEE (reference sequence). V was trimmed by 1 base and J by 9 bases, leaving 17 bases between them. In DNA, the CDR3 is TGTGCCAGCAGCTTGTGGCGGGGAATTAACCCTGAGCAGTTCTTC. Amino acid sequence: CASSLWRGINPEQFF.

This rearrangement joins TRBV10-2 to TRBJ1-5; TRBD1 is a possible D gene (5 bases). The germline gives CDR1 WSHSY, CDR2 SAAADI. The CDR3 has 16 amino acids. Trimming shortened V by 4 bases and J by 2 bases, and 15 bases separated the two germline ends. CDR3 region: CASSGSVGHRNQPQHF. The CDR3 region has the DNA TGCGCCAGCAGTGGGTCAGTGGGGCATCGCAATCAGCCCCAGCATTTT.

The chain couples TRBV15 to TRBJ2-3; a possible D gene is TRBD1 (6 bases). The V gene's germline CDR1 is LNHNV and CDR2 YYDKDF (reference sequence). This CDR3 is built from 16 residues. The ends were cut back, 0 bases at V and 0 bases at J, with 10 bases in the middle. The CDR3 coding sequence is TGTGCCACCAGCAGAGATCGAAGGGGGAGCACAGATACGCAGTATTTT. The encoded protein is CATSRDRRGSTDTQYF. The full variable domain, rest sourced from reference TRBV15 and TRBJ2-3, is DAMVIQNPRYQVTQFGKPVTLSCSQTLNHNVMYWYQQKSSQAPKLLFHYYDKDFNNEADTPDNFQSRRPNTSFCFLDIRSPGLGDTAMYLCATSRDRRGSTDTQYFGPGTRLTVL.

J is TRBJ2-3 and V is TRBV15, with 9 nucleotides matching TRBD1. Germline V lookup: CDR1 LNHNV, CDR2 YYDKDF (reference sequence). J gave up 0 bases and V 3 bases, and 4 bases lay outside the gene matches. The CDR3 spans 16 residues. DNA for the CDR3: TGTGCCACCAGCAGGGGGACAGGGATGAGCACAGATACGCAGTATTTT. Protein product: CATSRGTGMSTDTQYF.

Concerning this clonotype itself: One end of the junction fails to match germline, which may point to a read error. The CDR3 DNA follows: TGTGCCAGCAGTGACCCTGGCAGCCAAGGGACCCAGTACTTC. It specifies CASSDPGSQGTQYF. The chain employs TRBV2 and TRBJ2-5; D call uncertain. Germline CDR1 reads SNHLY; CDR2 reads FYNNEI. CDR3 length: 14 residues.

The chain uses TRBV10-3 and TRBJ1-1; weak D call: TRBD1 (6 bases). Per the germline V gene, CDR1 is ENHRY and CDR2 is SYGVKD. The V end was cut by 10 bases, the J end by 8 bases, with 23 bases between. The CDR3 consists of 14 residues. The CDR3 DNA reads as TGTGCCAGCAGGATAGACAGGACTTACCGGGAAGCTTTCTTT. The encoded protein is CASRIDRTYREAFF.

V usage is TRBV15 and J usage is TRBJ2-2; no clear D. Deletions cut 3 bases from V and 0 bases from J, with 11 bases between. The germline V gene encodes CDR1 LNHNV and CDR2 YYDKDF (reference sequence). The CDR3 totals 16 residues. The CDR3 nucleotides are TGTGCCACCAGCAGGCCAGCGAGCGCGAACACCGGGGAGCTGTTTTTT. As protein: CATSRPASANTGELFF.

This clonotype was seen repeatedly, ten times or more. This sequence joins TRBV5-4 and TRBJ2-3; D ambiguous. Between the trimmed V and J ends, which lost 5 bases and 6 bases, there was a span of 16 bases. This CDR3 is 14 amino acids long. In germline, CDR1 is SGHNT, CDR2 YYREEE (reference sequence). Written as DNA, the CDR3 is TGTGCCAGCAGGGGTGGGTTAGGGTCGGATACGCAGTATTTT. Its protein product is CASRGGLGSDTQYF. Based on the CDR3 plus reference TRBV5-4 and TRBJ2-3, the full variable domain is ETGVTQSPTHLIKTRGQQVTLRCSSQSGHNTVSWYQQALGQGPQFIFQYYREEENGRGNFPPRFSGLQFPNYSSELNVNALELDDSALYLCASRGGLGSDTQYFGPGTRLTVL.

The chain carries TRBV11-2 and TRBJ1-1; 7 nucleotides line up with TRBD1. Germline V gives CDR1 SGHAT, CDR2 FQNNGV. The CDR3 sequence is 13 residues long. The J segment lost 5 bases and the V segment lost 7 bases, leaving 7 bases of the junction unmatched. The CDR3 coding sequence is TGTGCCAGCACCGACAGGGTGGTGACTGAAGCTTTCTTT. It yields the protein CASTDRVVTEAFF.

The chain employs TRBV10-2 and TRBJ2-3; tentative D call: TRBD2 (6 bases). CDR1 WSHSY and CDR2 SAAADI come from the germline V gene. CDR3 length: 14 amino acids. Trimming removed 6 bases at V and 3 bases at J, with 13 bases between. This CDR3 is CASRYPGETDTQYF. CDR3 DNA: TGCGCCAGCAGGTATCCGGGAGAAACAGATACGCAGTATTTT.

This clonotype was observed a few times. The V and J genes are TRBV10-3 and TRBJ2-3; 7 bases map to TRBD1. The CDR3 spans 14 residues. Trimming took 6 bases from V and 4 from J; bases not matched to a gene: 7. The V gene's germline CDR1 is ENHRY and CDR2 SYGVKD. The CDR3 DNA sequence: TGTGCCATCAGGGCAGGGGGAGCAGCAGATACGCAGTATTTT. It is translated as CAIRAGGAADTQYF.

This clonotype was recorded at least ten times. The rearrangement uses TRBV6-5 and TRBJ1-1; D is ambiguous. V lost 11 bases, J lost 0 bases, and 16 bases lay in between. There are 14 residues in the CDR3. Germline V gene data show CDR1 as MNHEY and CDR2 as SVGAGI. The CDR3 bases are TGTGCCTCCGGCGAGAATTCTATGAACACTGAAGCTTTCTTT. It yields the protein CASGENSMNTEAFF.

CDR3 residues: CASSLDRILEQFF. The CDR3 region has the DNA TGTGCCAGCAGCCTTGACAGGATCCTTGAGCAGTTCTTC. The V call is TRBV7-3, the J call TRBJ2-1; weak D call: TRBD1 (6 bases). Trimming took off 5 bases at V and 9 bases at J, with 14 bases between the two ends. This CDR3 is built from 13 residues. Germline-derived CDR1 and CDR2 are SGHTA and FQGTGA.

This clonotype showed up just a few times. The chain uses TRBV20-1 and TRBJ2-5; D might be TRBD2 (5 bases). Per germline, CDR1 DFQATT and CDR2 SNEGSKA (reference sequence). Trimming stripped 6 bases from V and 3 bases from J, with 11 bases between. The CDR3 runs to 12 residues. The CDR3 DNA reads as TGCAGTGCCATGGACGGGGAAGAGACCCAGTACTTC. This encodes CSAMDGEETQYF.

The CDR3 region is CASSFRTLNEQFF. CDR3 sequence (DNA): TGTGCCAGCAGCTTTAGGACTTTGAATGAGCAGTTCTTC. The V and J genes are TRBV7-2 and TRBJ2-1; D possibly corresponds to TRBD2 (5 bases). Germline V gene lookup returns CDR1 SGHTA and CDR2 FQGNSA. V was pared by 3 bases and J by 7 bases, with 10 bases between. This CDR3 has 13 amino acids.

The CDR3 nucleotides are TGTGCCAGCAGTCCAGAGTGGGGGAGTAATTCACCCCTCCACTTT. As protein: CASSPEWGSNSPLHF. The chain uses TRBV2 and TRBJ1-6, with D possibly being TRBD1 (5 bases). The CDR3 is made up of 15 amino acids. Germline V gene sequence: CDR1 SNHLY, CDR2 FYNNEI. With 5 bases removed from V and 6 bases from J, the gap between germline ends came to 14 bases. The whole variable domain, filled in from reference TRBV2 and TRBJ1-6, reads EPEVTQTPSHQVTQMGQEVILRCVPISNHLYFYWYRQILGQKVEFLVSFYNNEISEKSEIFDDQFSVERPDGSNFTLKIRSTKLEDSAMYFCASSPEWGSNSPLHFGNGTRLTVT.

The chain has TRBV19 and TRBJ1-1; D is possibly TRBD1 (5 bases). The CDR3 sequence is 13 residues long. Trimming removed 4 bases at V and 1 base at J, with 7 bases between. CDR1 LNHDA and CDR2 SQIVND come from the germline V gene (reference sequence). In DNA form, the CDR3 reads TGTGCCAGTAGTACCGGGGGGAACACTGAAGCTTTCTTT. Translation gives CASSTGGNTEAFF. Full variable domain (outside the CDR3, taken from reference TRBV19 and TRBJ1-1): DGGITQSPKYLFRKEGQNVTLSCEQNLNHDAMYWYRQDPGQGLRLIYYSQIVNDFQKGDIAEGYSVSREKKESFPLTVTSAQKNPTAFYLCASSTGGNTEAFFGQGTRLTVV.

The rearrangement uses TRBV2 and TRBJ1-6; D may be TRBD1 (6 bases). CDR1 and CDR2 (germline): SNHLY, FYNNEI. V was shortened by 9 bases and J by 9 bases, with 9 bases between the two germline ends. The CDR3 has 11 residues. The CDR3 DNA follows: TGTGCCAGGCAACAGGGTTCACCCCTCCACTTT. This encodes CARQQGSPLHF.

The CDR3 region is CASSEAGDGKNIQYF. For the CDR3, the DNA is TGCGCCAGCAGTGAAGCGGGAGATGGTAAAAACATTCAGTACTTC. This chain connects TRBV10-1 to TRBJ2-4; 8 bases match TRBD2. Germline V gene data show CDR1 as WNHNN and CDR2 as SYGVQD (reference sequence). The CDR3 loop spans 15 amino acids. Unmatched junction bases numbered 5, after V lost 3 bases and J lost 4 bases.